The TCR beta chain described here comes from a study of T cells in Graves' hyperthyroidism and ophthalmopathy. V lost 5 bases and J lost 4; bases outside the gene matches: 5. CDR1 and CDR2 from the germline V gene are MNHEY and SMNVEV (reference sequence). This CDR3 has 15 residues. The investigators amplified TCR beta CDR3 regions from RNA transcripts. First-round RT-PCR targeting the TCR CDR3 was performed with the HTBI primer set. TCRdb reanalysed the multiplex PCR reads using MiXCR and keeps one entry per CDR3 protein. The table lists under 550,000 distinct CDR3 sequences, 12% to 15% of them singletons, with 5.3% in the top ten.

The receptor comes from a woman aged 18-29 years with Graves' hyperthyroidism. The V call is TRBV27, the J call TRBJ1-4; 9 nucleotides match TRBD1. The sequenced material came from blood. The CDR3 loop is CASSPTGGDNEKLFF. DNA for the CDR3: TGTGCCAGCAGTCCGACAGGGGGTGATAATGAAAAACTGTTTTTT.